This T cell receptor beta chain was observed in a study of OX40 agonist ivuxolimab in advanced cancers. About this clone: One junction end does not reproduce the germline sequence, and a read error may be involved.

CDR1 MGHDK and CDR2 SYGVNS come from the germline V gene. This CDR3 comprises 14 residues. Only in-frame clones appear in the TCRdb table, and some are missing; sequencing was by immunoSEQ multiplex PCR. The table lists 80,000 or so clones, around 81% of them singletons, with around 2% in the top ten. The rearrangement uses TRBV25-1 and TRBJ2-3; 8 bases match TRBD2. The specimen was CD4+ or CD8+ T cells sorted from blood, collected in a trial of the OX40 agonist ivuxolimab. The clonotype originates from an adult with an advanced solid tumor such as melanoma, head and neck, liver or kidney cancer. CDR3 in amino acids: CASSDDILREGPNF. CDR3 nucleotides: TGTGCCAGCAGTGATGATATATTACGGGAGGGCCCGAATTTT.